The 12 T cell receptor beta chains below all came from one sample that was sequenced in a study of T cell responses to AZD1222 COVID-19 vaccine. TCRdb keeps only in-frame clones here, not all; method: immunoSEQ multiplex PCR. The data hold about 81,000 clones, with 86% observed a single time. The source was peripheral blood, collected 28 days after the second AZD1222 dose. These receptors were collected from an adult who received the AZD1222 COVID-19 vaccine.

The genes are TRBV6-6 and TRBJ1-4; D unresolved. V lost 2 bases, J lost 3 bases, and 10 bases lay in between. This CDR3 is 15 amino acids long. From germline, CDR1 is MNHNY and CDR2 SVGAGI (reference sequence). As DNA, the CDR3 is TGTGCCAGCAGTTACCAGGCAGGCCCTAATGAAAAACTGTTTTTT. It specifies CASSYQAGPNEKLFF.

This clone was seen just once. The V call is TRBV6-5, the J call TRBJ1-1; D is uncertain. The V gene lost 2 bases and the J gene lost 4 bases, with 11 bases spanning the gap. The CDR3 sequence is 14 residues long. CDR1 MNHEY and CDR2 SVGAGI come from the germline V gene. CDR3 DNA sequence: TGTGCCAGCAGTTACCGGTTGGCCGCCACTGAAGCTTTCTTT. Translating it yields CASSYRLAATEAFF.

This clone was picked up one time. The rearrangement joins TRBV27 to TRBJ2-1, with 8 bases lining up with TRBD2. This CDR3 contains 14 residues. Germline values: CDR1 MNHEY, CDR2 SMNVEV (reference sequence). V shed 3 bases and J 7 bases; nucleotides not matched to a gene: 5. The CDR3 region is CASSFGGAGNEQFF. Here the CDR3 DNA reads TGTGCCAGCAGTTTCGGGGGGGCCGGGAATGAGCAGTTCTTC.

The table lists this clone with a few counts. This sequence joins TRBV18 and TRBJ1-1, with a possible D match to TRBD1 (6 bases). Germline V lookup: CDR1 KGHSH, CDR2 LQKENI. The V and J ends lost 6 bases and 3 bases respectively, with 8 bases between them. The CDR3 has 12 residues. Here the CDR3 DNA reads TGTGCCAGCTCCTCAGGGGACACTGAAGCTTTCTTT. Its protein product is CASSSGDTEAFF. The variable domain in full, with the rest retrieved from reference TRBV18 and TRBJ1-1, is NAGVMQNPRHLVRRRGQEARLRCSPMKGHSHVYWYRQLPEEGLKFMVYLQKENIIDESGMPKERFSAEFPKEGPSILRIQQVVRGDSAAYFCASSSGDTEAFFGQGTRLTVV.

The gene calls are TRBV29-1 and TRBJ2-1; 13 nucleotides agree with TRBD2. Unmatched junction bases numbered 4, after V lost 6 bases and J lost 2 bases. Germline V lookup: CDR1 SQVTM, CDR2 ANQGSEA. The CDR3 totals 15 residues. The DNA for the CDR3 is TGCAGCGTGGGGGGACTAGCGGGGCCCTACAATGAGCAGTTCTTC. Protein sequence: CSVGGLAGPYNEQFF.

This chain links TRBV29-1 with TRBJ2-7, with TRBD1 matching over 10 bases. After removal of 6 bases from V and 3 bases from J, the junction contained 11 bases not matched to a gene. The CDR3 is 15 amino acids. Germline values: CDR1 SQVTM, CDR2 ANQGSEA. The CDR3 nucleotides are TGCAGCGTCCCCGGCAGGGGGACAGGGGACTACGAGCAGTACTTC. The encoded protein is CSVPGRGTGDYEQYF.

This sequence joins TRBV5-6 and TRBJ2-1; D remains unclear. V was trimmed by 2 bases and J by 9 bases, leaving 9 bases between them. CDR1 is SGHDT, CDR2 YYEEEE, per germline. This CDR3 is built from 12 residues. The CDR3 nucleotides read TGTGCCAGCAGCTTAAGTTTGGGTGAGCAGTTCTTC. Amino acid sequence: CASSLSLGEQFF.

The V gene is TRBV2, the J gene TRBJ2-5, with 11 bases aligning to TRBD2. After removal of 5 bases from V and 1 base from J, the junction contained 3 bases not matched to a gene. The CDR3 contains 15 residues. The germline gives CDR1 SNHLY, CDR2 FYNNEI. Here the CDR3 DNA reads TGTGCCAGCAGTCCGGGACTAGCGGCCCAAGAGACCCAGTACTTC. Translated, it gives CASSPGLAAQETQYF. The variable domain in full, with the rest retrieved from reference TRBV2 and TRBJ2-5, is EPEVTQTPSHQVTQMGQEVILRCVPISNHLYFYWYRQILGQKVEFLVSFYNNEISEKSEIFDDQFSVERPDGSNFTLKIRSTKLEDSAMYFCASSPGLAAQETQYFGPGTRLLVL.

This rearrangement joins TRBV5-1 to TRBJ1-1; D remains ambiguous. V was shortened by 2 bases and J by 4 bases, with 9 bases between the two germline ends. This CDR3 is built from 13 residues. CDR1 is SGHRS and CDR2 is YFSETQ in the germline V gene. As DNA, the CDR3 is TGCGCCAGCAGCTTAACAGCTTTCACTGAAGCTTTCTTT. Protein sequence: CASSLTAFTEAFF. The whole variable domain, filled in from reference TRBV5-1 and TRBJ1-1, reads KAGVTQTPRYLIKTRGQQVTLSCSPISGHRSVSWYQQTPGQGLQFLFEYFSETQRNKGNFPGRFSGRQFSNSRSEMNVSTLELGDSALYLCASSLTAFTEAFFGQGTRLTVV.

Here the CDR3 DNA reads TGTGCCACCGCCTCCCCCACAGATACGCAGTATTTT. Translating it yields CATASPTDTQYF. The chain uses TRBV18 and TRBJ2-3; D is unresolved. The CDR3 loop spans 12 amino acids. The germline V gene encodes CDR1 KGHSH and CDR2 LQKENI. The germline V and J ends were trimmed by 10 bases and 2 bases, with 10 bases remaining between them.

The rearrangement uses TRBV10-1 and TRBJ1-1, with TRBD1 matching over 8 bases. CDR3 size: 14 residues. The V segment lost 5 bases and the J segment 6 bases; nucleotides outside the gene matches: 8. The germline V gene encodes CDR1 WNHNN and CDR2 SYGVQD (reference sequence). CDR3 DNA: TGCGCCAGCAGTTTCACAGGGGGTTACCCTGAAGCTTTCTTT. Translation: CASSFTGGYPEAFF.

This rearrangement joins TRBV28 to TRBJ2-7, with D perhaps matching TRBD2 (6 bases). This CDR3 has 14 amino acids. Germline V lookup: CDR1 MDHEN, CDR2 SYDVKM. V was cut by 4 bases and J by 1 base, with 11 bases left in between. Here the CDR3 DNA reads TGTGCCAGCAGTTCTAGGACTACATCCTACGAGCAGTACTTC. It yields the protein CASSSRTTSYEQYF.